This passage covers 20 T cell receptor beta chains from one sample sequenced in a study of STAT3 mutations in large granular lymphocyte leukemia. General study results and limits: Every T-LGLL patient had at least one immunodominant TCRbeta clonotype.

The antigens these receptors bind are not known. Sequenced by immunoSEQ multiplex PCR; TCRdb stores in-frame clones only, minus some. Here the sample spans about 7,000 clones, 57% being singletons. Sequenced: peripheral blood mononuclear cells. These receptors were obtained from a boy between 10 and 17 years old with T-cell large granular lymphocyte leukemia. Some clones in this sample may be carry-over from other donors' samples.

This clone was recorded only once. The rearrangement joins TRBV23-1 to TRBJ1-5; D gene ambiguous. TRBV23-1 is sorted into the ORF group, with uncertain function. Trimming removed 2 bases from V and 7 bases from J, with 12 bases in between. CDR3 length: 14 amino acids. The CDR3 coding sequence is TGCGCCAGCAGTCAAGGTCAGAGTAACCAGCCCCAGCATTTT. Translated, it gives CASSQGQSNQPQHF.

The genes are TRBV5-6 and TRBJ2-5, with TRBD1 as a possible D gene (5 bases). The germline V gene encodes CDR1 SGHDT and CDR2 YYEEEE. V was clipped by 3 bases and J by 4 bases, with 19 bases between them. The CDR3 spans 16 residues. CDR3 bases: TGTGCCAGCAGCTCCCCCGACAGTCGTACCGGAGAGACCCAGTACTTC. Amino acids: CASSSPDSRTGETQYF.

V usage is TRBV7-9 and J usage is TRBJ1-2, with 10 bases identical to TRBD1. The CDR3 is 14 residues long. The germline V gene encodes CDR1 SEHNR and CDR2 FQNEAQ (reference sequence). After removal of 5 bases from V and 6 bases from J, the junction contained 6 bases not matched to a gene. The DNA for the CDR3 is TGTGCCAGCAGCCCCTTGGACAGGGGGGATGGCTACACCTTC. This codes for CASSPLDRGDGYTF.

This chain links TRBV5-1 with TRBJ2-7; TRBD2 matches 7 bases. The J segment lost 3 bases and the V segment lost 0 bases, leaving 9 bases of the junction unmatched. The CDR3 consists of 16 residues. CDR1 is SGHRS and CDR2 is YFSETQ in the germline V gene. In DNA form, the CDR3 reads TGCGCCAGCAGCTTGGGTCCGGGCGGGGGAAGCTACGAGCAGTACTTC. Translation gives CASSLGPGGGSYEQYF. The full variable domain, with the rest looked up from reference TRBV5-1 and TRBJ2-7, is KAGVTQTPRYLIKTRGQQVTLSCSPISGHRSVSWYQQTPGQGLQFLFEYFSETQRNKGNFPGRFSGRQFSNSRSEMNVSTLELGDSALYLCASSLGPGGGSYEQYFGPGTRLTVT.

The rearrangement links TRBV18 to TRBJ2-5, with D possibly being TRBD1 (6 bases). V lost 3 bases to trimming and J lost 1 base, with 9 bases between them. The CDR3 spans 14 residues. Germline assignment: CDR1 KGHSH and CDR2 LQKENI. This chain's CDR3 is CASSPQTGQETQYF. CDR3 coding DNA: TGTGCCAGCTCACCCCAGACAGGCCAAGAGACCCAGTACTTC.

This chain joins TRBV5-1 and TRBJ2-5, with D hard to call. Germline CDR1 reads SGHRS; CDR2 reads YFSETQ. Trimming removed 0 bases at V and 0 bases at J, with 9 bases between. The CDR3 totals 15 residues. The CDR3 DNA follows: TGCGCCAGCAGCTTGGCCGGCGGCGACCAAGAGACCCAGTACTTC. It specifies CASSLAGGDQETQYF. Filled out from reference TRBV5-1 and TRBJ2-5, the complete variable domain reads KAGVTQTPRYLIKTRGQQVTLSCSPISGHRSVSWYQQTPGQGLQFLFEYFSETQRNKGNFPGRFSGRQFSNSRSEMNVSTLELGDSALYLCASSLAGGDQETQYFGPGTRLLVL.

CDR3 nucleotide sequence: TGTGCCTGGAGTAGACAGGGGGCCTACGAGCAGTACTTC. This sequence encodes CAWSRQGAYEQYF. The rearrangement links TRBV30 to TRBJ2-7; 9 bases are shared with TRBD1. CDR1 GTSNPN and CDR2 SVGIG come from the germline V gene (reference sequence). This CDR3 region has 13 residues. Trimming at V came to 2 bases and at J to 2 bases, leaving 1 base not matched to a gene.

The CDR3 protein is CASSFTQGPLFF. CDR3 bases: TGTGCCAGCAGCTTCACTCAGGGTCCGCTGTTTTTT. The chain is built from TRBV11-3 and TRBJ2-2; weak D call: TRBD1 (5 bases). The ends were cut back, 3 bases at V and 13 bases at J, with 12 bases in the middle. This CDR3 spans 12 amino acids. The germline V gene encodes CDR1 SGHNT and CDR2 YENEEA. Drawing the rest from reference TRBV11-3 and TRBJ2-2, the complete variable domain is EAGVVQSPRYKIIEKKQPVAFWCNPISGHNTLYWYLQNLGQGPELLIRYENEEAVDDSQLPKDRFSAERLKGVDSTLKIQPAELGDSAVYLCASSFTQGPLFFGEGSRLTVL.

This clone was detected only a few times. This rearrangement joins TRBV4-1 to TRBJ1-6, with D hard to call. Looked up from germline, CDR1 is MGHRA and CDR2 is YSYEKL. V lost 4 bases and J 8 bases, leaving 18 bases between the germline ends. The CDR3 extends over 16 amino acids. The CDR3 DNA reads TGCGCCAGCAGCCCCCCCGGCGGGGTCATTTATTCACCCCTCCACTTT. Protein product: CASSPPGGVIYSPLHF.

The gene calls are TRBV5-6 and TRBJ1-3, with 7 nucleotides matching TRBD1. Losses at the gene ends were 2 bases for V and 4 bases for J; bases not matched to a gene: 6. This CDR3 spans 15 amino acids. Per the germline V gene, CDR1 is SGHDT and CDR2 is YYEEEE. CDR3 sequence reads: CASSLDREFGNTIYF. DNA for the CDR3: TGTGCCAGCAGCTTAGACAGGGAATTCGGAAACACCATATATTTT. Full variable domain (rest looked up from reference TRBV5-6 and TRBJ1-3): DAGVTQSPTHLIKTRGQQVTLRCSPKSGHDTVSWYQQALGQGPQFIFQYYEEEERQRGNFPDRFSGHQFPNYSSELNVNALLLGDSALYLCASSLDREFGNTIYFGEGSWLTVV.

This clone showed up just a few times. The chain joins TRBV7-2 to TRBJ2-7; 7 nucleotides match TRBD2. Germline CDR1 reads SGHTA; CDR2 reads FQGNSA. This CDR3 contains 15 residues. The J segment lost 3 bases and the V segment lost 2 bases, leaving 7 bases of the junction unmatched. CDR3 loop: CASSLWLAADYEQYF. The CDR3 DNA reads as TGTGCCAGCAGCTTATGGCTAGCGGCGGACTACGAGCAGTACTTC.

This clone has only a few counts. The rearrangement uses TRBV5-4 and TRBJ1-2; 7 bases are a match to TRBD1. Germline V gives CDR1 SGHNT, CDR2 YYREEE (reference sequence). This CDR3 region has 13 residues. V gave up 0 bases and J gave up 7 bases; unmatched junction bases: 3. The CDR3 sequence: CASSLVEGAGYTF. For the CDR3, the DNA is TGTGCCAGCAGCTTGGTTGAGGGGGCTGGCTACACCTTC.

The chain links TRBV29-1 to TRBJ2-4; 11 positions agree with TRBD1. The V gene end was trimmed by 6 bases and the J gene end by 6 bases; junction bases not matched to a gene: 4. The CDR3 is 13 amino acids. Per the germline V gene, CDR1 is SQVTM and CDR2 is ANQGSEA. The CDR3 loop reads CSVDGTGGNIQYF. Here the CDR3 DNA reads TGCAGCGTAGACGGGACAGGGGGAAACATTCAGTACTTC.

This clone showed up just a few times. The chain joins TRBV27 to TRBJ1-5; D unresolved. In germline, CDR1 is MNHEY, CDR2 SMNVEV (reference sequence). This CDR3 spans 14 amino acids. Trimming stripped 2 bases from V and 3 bases from J, with 8 bases between. The CDR3 coding sequence is TGTGCCAGCAGTTTACGAGGGAACAATCAGCCCCAGCATTTT. The encoded protein is CASSLRGNNQPQHF.

The gene calls are TRBV5-4 and TRBJ1-2; D is unclear. From germline, CDR1 is SGHNT and CDR2 YYREEE (reference sequence). V lost 0 bases, J lost 1 base, and 10 bases lay in between. The CDR3 sequence is 15 residues long. In nucleotides, the CDR3 is TGTGCCAGCAGCTTGGATCCGGGGAATAACTATGGCTACACCTTC. Its protein product is CASSLDPGNNYGYTF.

This chain uses TRBV7-9 with TRBJ1-2; D possibly corresponds to TRBD1 (6 bases). Germline V gene data show CDR1 as SEHNR and CDR2 as FQNEAQ (reference sequence). V was shortened by 4 bases and J by 3 bases, with 15 bases between the two germline ends. CDR3 length: 15 residues. CDR3 in amino acids: CASSSSGGSDYGYTF. CDR3 DNA: TGTGCCAGCAGCTCGAGCGGGGGCTCGGACTATGGCTACACCTTC.

This clone showed up just a few times. V is TRBV2 and J is TRBJ2-3, with 7 bases aligning to TRBD2. The CDR3 length is 16 residues. Per the germline V gene, CDR1 is SNHLY and CDR2 is FYNNEI. V shed 4 bases and J 4 bases; nucleotides not matched to a gene: 11. The CDR3 loop is CASSGGGRVSADTQYF. The CDR3 bases are TGTGCCAGCAGTGGGGGCGGGAGAGTTAGCGCAGATACGCAGTATTTT.

The genes are TRBV9 and TRBJ2-7, with D tentatively TRBD1 (6 bases). Germline V gives CDR1 SGDLS, CDR2 YYNGEE. The CDR3 spans 15 residues. Trimming left V 0 bases short and J 2 bases short, with 12 bases between. The CDR3, as DNA: TGTGCCAGCAGCGTAGCTCCTGCAGGGGCCTACGAGCAGTACTTC. Translating gives CASSVAPAGAYEQYF.

The chain links TRBV5-4 to TRBJ2-3; no clear D. The CDR3 contains 14 residues. V gave up 0 bases and J gave up 3 bases, with 8 bases separating them. Germline CDR1 reads SGHNT; CDR2 reads YYREEE (reference sequence). This chain's CDR3 is CASSLDPRTDTQYF. The CDR3 coding sequence is TGTGCCAGCAGCTTGGACCCAAGGACAGATACGCAGTATTTT.

This clone has a handful of counts. CDR3: CASGWAGRVDEQYF. The CDR3 DNA reads as TGCGCCAGCGGATGGGCGGGAAGGGTTGACGAGCAGTACTTC. The J gene is TRBJ2-7, the V gene TRBV5-1; D perhaps matches TRBD2 (6 bases). V was shortened by 7 bases and J by 5 bases, with 19 bases between the two germline ends. Germline lookup yields CDR1 SGHRS and CDR2 YFSETQ. This CDR3 region has 14 residues.